This passage covers 30 T cell receptor beta chains from one sample sequenced in a study of read filtering for tumor transcriptome and immune sequencing. Molecular barcoded adaptors covering alpha/delta and beta/gamma chains were used on about 0.4 ug RNA. TCRdb independently ran MiXCR on the reads; one entry per CDR3 protein. The sample lists 20,000 to 25,000 distinct CDR3 sequences, roughly an eighth seen once, with under 75% in the top ten. Sequenced material: a population of CD138-negative cells sorted from bone marrow. Receptors were obtained from a donor aged 40 or over with multiple myeloma.

In its sample, this clonotype was seen a few times. This sequence joins TRBV20-1 and TRBJ2-3, with 8 bases lining up with TRBD1. Germline trimming cut 4 bases from V and 12 bases from J; bases unmatched to any gene: 6. CDR1 is DFQATT, CDR2 SNEGSKA, per germline (reference sequence). This CDR3 region has 11 residues. CDR3 sequence reads: CSATRGRNQYF. In nucleotides, the CDR3 is TGCAGTGCTACCAGGGGGCGGAATCAGTATTTT.

This clonotype was counted ten times or more. V and J are TRBV27 and TRBJ2-5, with D uncertain. The CDR3 is 13 residues long. Germline V CDR1 and CDR2: MNHEY, SMNVEV (reference sequence). V dropped 6 bases and J dropped 1 base, with 9 bases sitting between them. As DNA, the CDR3 is TGTGCCAGCAGGCGCGGTCCCCAAGAGACCCAGTACTTC. Its translation is CASRRGPQETQYF.

This clonotype was counted ten times or more. This rearrangement joins TRBV3-1 to TRBJ1-4; TRBD1 matches 7 bases. The junction had 9 bases not matched to a gene; V was cut back by 4 bases and J by 10 bases. This CDR3 is 14 amino acids long. Germline V CDR1 and CDR2: LGHDT, YNNKEL (reference sequence). The CDR3 is CASSLQGNLGKLFF. The CDR3 DNA is TGTGCCAGCAGCCTACAGGGGAATCTCGGAAAACTGTTTTTT. Together with reference TRBV3-1 and TRBJ1-4, the CDR3 gives the full variable domain: DTAVSQTPKYLVTQMGNDKSIKCEQNLGHDTMYWYKQDSKKFLKIMFSYNNKELIINETVPNRFSPKSPDKAHLNLHINSLELGDSAVYFCASSLQGNLGKLFFGSGTQLSVL.

This clonotype was observed at least ten times. V gene TRBV10-3 combines with J gene TRBJ1-1; 8 nucleotides line up with TRBD1. V gave up 2 bases and J gave up 1 base; unmatched junction bases: 3. Germline V gene lookup returns CDR1 ENHRY and CDR2 SYGVKD. This CDR3 spans 15 amino acids. The DNA for the CDR3 is TGTGCCATCAGTGAGGGCAGGGGGCAGAACACTGAAGCTTTCTTT. Translating it yields CAISEGRGQNTEAFF.

This clonotype was counted ten times or more. The chain couples TRBV29-1 to TRBJ1-1, with TRBD1 as a possible D gene (6 bases). This CDR3 is built from 13 residues. The germline gives CDR1 SQVTM, CDR2 ANQGSEA. Trimming shortened V by 7 bases and J by 4 bases, and 16 bases separated the two germline ends. CDR3 in amino acids: CSDIQGGTTEAFF. CDR3 nucleotide sequence: TGCAGCGACATACAGGGAGGGACCACTGAAGCTTTCTTT.

At least ten counts were recorded for this clonotype. V and J are TRBV6-1 and TRBJ2-2, with TRBD1 matching over 9 bases. V was pared by 0 bases and J by 5 bases, with 7 bases of the junction left unmatched. This CDR3 comprises 17 residues. Germline V gene lookup returns CDR1 MNHNS and CDR2 SASEGT. CDR3 sequence (DNA): TGTGCCAGCAGTGAAGCGAGGGACAGGGTAATAACCGGGGAGCTGTTTTTT. Translated: CASSEARDRVITGELFF.

Details on this clonotype: A read error is possible here, since a much larger clone lies one base away. The rearrangement joins TRBV20-1 to TRBJ2-5; D not certain. Germline loops: CDR1 DFQATT, CDR2 SNEGSKA (reference sequence). This CDR3 spans 10 amino acids. Trimming shortened V by 4 bases and J by 10 bases, and 10 bases separated the two germline ends. CDR3 DNA: TGCAGTGCTATCGGAGTGCACCAGTACTTC. This codes for CSAIGVHQYF.

This clonotype was seen many times. This chain uses TRBV28 with TRBJ2-3; 8 bases map to TRBD1. After removal of 3 bases from V and 1 base from J, the junction contained 9 bases not matched to a gene. Germline CDR1 and CDR2: MDHEN and SYDVKM. CDR3 length: 17 amino acids. CDR3 sequence: CASSFVRTGKGTDTQYF. CDR3 coding DNA: TGTGCCAGCAGTTTTGTCAGGACAGGGAAAGGCACAGATACGCAGTATTTT.

The table lists this clonotype with many counts. The V gene is TRBV29-1, the J gene TRBJ2-5, with D unclear. The CDR3 sequence is 14 residues long. The germline V gene encodes CDR1 SQVTM and CDR2 ANQGSEA. Trimming removed 7 bases from V and 7 bases from J, with 22 bases in between. The DNA for the CDR3 is TGCAGCGCCGAAAGGGCAACTGGTAATTGGACCCAGTACTTC. Its translation: CSAERATGNWTQYF.

This clonotype showed up many times. The chain recombines TRBV4-1 with TRBJ2-2; 7 nucleotides align to TRBD1. The CDR3 runs 15 residues. CDR1 MGHRA and CDR2 YSYEKL come from the germline V gene. J gave up 6 bases and V 6 bases, and 10 bases lay outside the gene matches. The CDR3 spells CASRLRQGGAGELFF. CDR3 sequence (DNA): TGCGCCAGCAGACTTCGACAGGGTGGGGCCGGGGAGCTGTTTTTT.

This clonotype was counted between two and nine times. This sequence may be a read error, since a much larger clone differs from it by one base. The chain has TRBV28 and TRBJ2-7; no reliable D call. This CDR3 region has 13 residues. The germline V gene encodes CDR1 MDHEN and CDR2 SYDVKM. In nucleotides, the CDR3 is TGTGCCAGCAGTTTAAGTCAGACCTACGGGCAGCACTTC. Its protein is CASSLSQTYGQHF.

This clonotype occurred a few times. This could be a read error, since a much larger clone is one nucleotide away. The chain couples TRBV7-2 to TRBJ2-6; D unclear. In germline, CDR1 is SGHTA, CDR2 FQGNSA. The CDR3 has 15 residues. Trimming stripped 4 bases from V and 0 bases from J, with 7 bases between. DNA of the CDR3: TGTGCCAGCAGCTCTCGGAGCTCTGGGGCCAACGTCCTGACTTTC. This encodes CASSSRSSGANVLTF.

Details on this clonotype: Given a much more abundant clone one base away, this may be a read error. The chain employs TRBV28 and TRBJ2-5; D is uncertain. The length of the CDR3 is 12 residues. Germline V gene sequence: CDR1 MDHEN, CDR2 SYDVKM. The DNA for the CDR3 is TGTGCCACCTCCGGAAACCAAGAGGCCCAGTACTTC. Encoded protein: CATSGNQEAQYF.

This clonotype was counted ten times or more. Germline is not matched at one junction end, which may reflect a read error. The J gene is TRBJ2-5, the V gene TRBV7-9; unclear D gene. This CDR3 contains 14 residues. CDR1 SEHNR and CDR2 FQNEAQ come from the germline V gene (reference sequence). The CDR3 bases are TGTGCCAGCAGCTTAGCGGTCACCCAAGAGACCCAGTATTTC. This gives the protein CASSLAVTQETQYF.

This clonotype has more than one count but fewer than ten. The chain is built from TRBV19 and TRBJ2-2, with TRBD2 identical over 7 bases. Germline CDR1 LNHDA, CDR2 SQIVND (reference sequence). Germline trimming cut 4 bases from V and 8 bases from J; bases unmatched to any gene: 7. This CDR3 has 14 amino acids. In DNA, the CDR3 is TGTGCCAGTAGTAAAAGCAGCGGGACGGGGGAGCTGTTTTTT. Its protein product is CASSKSSGTGELFF.

For this clonotype: This may be a read error, as it is one base from a much larger clone. The chain uses TRBV2 and TRBJ2-2; no clear D. This CDR3 has 13 amino acids. Germline-derived CDR1 and CDR2 are SNHLY and FYNNEI. The V and J ends lost 7 bases and 6 bases respectively, with 12 bases between them. CDR3 amino acids: CASTPPSPGELFF. Written as DNA, the CDR3 is TGTGCCAGCACCCCGCCCAGTCCCGGGGAGCTGTTTTTT.

This clonotype appeared a few times. A much larger clone is a single base away; this may be a read error. This chain joins TRBV28 and TRBJ2-5; D unclear. Trimming removed 5 bases at V and 3 bases at J, with 19 bases between. Per germline, CDR1 MDHEN and CDR2 SYDVKM. The CDR3 sequence is 16 residues long. For the CDR3, the DNA is TGTGCCAGCAGTCCGTATAAGATAGCATTTGAAGAGACCCAGTACTTC. Its protein product is CASSPYKIAFEETQYF.

This clonotype was seen at least ten times. The V call is TRBV20-1, the J call TRBJ1-5; 8 bases match TRBD1. After removal of 3 bases from V and 9 bases from J, the junction contained 13 bases not matched to a gene. The CDR3 covers 15 residues. Germline V gene lookup returns CDR1 DFQATT and CDR2 SNEGSKA (reference sequence). This CDR3 is CSASDPDRAVGPQHF. DNA of the CDR3: TGCAGTGCTAGCGACCCGGACAGGGCCGTGGGGCCCCAGCATTTT.

The chain has TRBV27 and TRBJ1-1, with D uncertain. CDR3 length equals 15 residues. In germline, CDR1 is MNHEY, CDR2 SMNVEV (reference sequence). Trimming removed 5 bases at V and 1 base at J, with 14 bases between. The CDR3 DNA is TGTGCCAGCAGTACGCCGGGTGGGGAGAACACTGAAGCTTTCTTT. Protein sequence: CASSTPGGENTEAFF.

This clonotype was detected ten times or more. The chain couples TRBV4-1 to TRBJ2-1, with 8 nucleotides matching TRBD1. From germline, CDR1 is MGHRA and CDR2 YSYEKL. The CDR3 spans 16 residues. The V segment lost 2 bases and the J segment 2 bases; nucleotides outside the gene matches: 5. The CDR3 region is CASSQPQGAPYNEQFF. The DNA of the CDR3 is TGCGCCAGCAGCCAACCCCAGGGGGCCCCCTACAATGAGCAGTTCTTC.

The rearrangement uses TRBV24-1 and TRBJ1-5, with D perhaps matching TRBD1 (6 bases). V dropped 4 bases and J dropped 7 bases, with 7 bases sitting between them. The CDR3 consists of 12 residues. Germline V gene lookup returns CDR1 KGHDR and CDR2 SFDVKD. The chain's CDR3 is CATSEGAQPQHF. The DNA for the CDR3 is TGTGCCACCAGTGAGGGGGCACAGCCCCAGCATTTT.

Many counts were recorded for this clonotype. This chain uses TRBV28 with TRBJ2-7, with D perhaps being TRBD1 or TRBD2 (5 bases each). V was clipped by 6 bases and J by 4 bases, with 19 bases between them. The CDR3 runs to 15 residues. The germline V gene encodes CDR1 MDHEN and CDR2 SYDVKM. CDR3 loop: CASRRPGLSLYEQYF. The CDR3 DNA reads as TGTGCCAGCAGGCGACCGGGGCTCTCCTTGTACGAGCAGTACTTC.

Worth noting for this clonotype: This may be a read error, as it is one base from a much larger clone. The chain recombines TRBV24-1 with TRBJ2-1; 9 positions agree with TRBD1. Germline CDR1 and CDR2: KGHDR and SFDVKD. The CDR3 covers 14 residues. The CDR3 region is CATGTGSSYNGQFF. The CDR3 region has the DNA TGTGCCACCGGGACAGGGTCCTCCTACAATGGGCAGTTCTTC.

This clonotype was seen ten or more times. DNA of the CDR3: TGCAGTGCCTCAGGGCCCCCCCGGGAGACCCAGTACTTC. As protein: CSASGPPRETQYF. The rearrangement uses TRBV20-1 and TRBJ2-5; D possibly corresponds to TRBD1 (5 bases). Germline assignment: CDR1 DFQATT and CDR2 SNEGSKA (reference sequence). V was shortened by 6 bases and J by 5 bases, with 16 bases between the two germline ends. The CDR3 contains 13 residues.

To note about this clonotype: A much larger clone sits a single nucleotide away, making a read error possible. The chain has TRBV29-1 and TRBJ2-1; 11 bases are shared with TRBD2. The CDR3 totals 15 residues. Germline CDR1 is SQVTM and CDR2 is ANQGSEA. The CDR3 spells CSAEKGLAEVREQFF. CDR3 sequence (DNA): TGCAGCGCTGAAAAGGGACTAGCGGAGGTTCGTGAGCAGTTCTTC.

This clonotype was picked up many times. This chain connects TRBV27 to TRBJ2-7, with 13 bases that match TRBD2. Germline CDR1 is MNHEY and CDR2 is SMNVEV (reference sequence). Germline trimming cut 5 bases from V and 7 bases from J; bases unmatched to any gene: 17. The CDR3 contains 18 residues. This chain's CDR3 is CASSRRLAGGWGIREQYF. Written as DNA, the CDR3 is TGTGCCAGCAGTCGCCGACTAGCGGGAGGCTGGGGGATACGGGAGCAGTACTTC.

This clonotype was seen many times. This chain links TRBV7-9 with TRBJ2-1, with D unresolved. The CDR3 runs to 12 residues. CDR1 is SEHNR, CDR2 FQNEAQ, per germline (reference sequence). V was pared by 4 bases and J by 9 bases, with 10 bases between. CDR3 DNA: TGTGCCAGCAGCTCCAGAGACGGTGAGCAGTTCTTC. This translates into CASSSRDGEQFF.

This clonotype has only a few counts. The V gene is TRBV28, the J gene TRBJ2-7, with D tentatively TRBD2 (6 bases). CDR3 length: 11 residues. CDR1 and CDR2 from the germline V gene are MDHEN and SYDVKM. The CDR3 here is CVSGSSYEQYF. CDR3 sequence (DNA): TGTGTAAGCGGGTCCTCCTACGAGCAGTACTTC.

The sample holds many counts of this clonotype. In nucleotides, the CDR3 is TGTGCCAGCAGCCCGTGGGACACCCCAACCGGGGAGCTGTTTTTT. Amino acids: CASSPWDTPTGELFF. The chain combines TRBV9 with TRBJ2-2; tentatively, D is TRBD1 (6 bases). The CDR3 extends over 15 amino acids. Germline V lookup: CDR1 SGDLS, CDR2 YYNGEE. V dropped 4 bases and J dropped 5 bases, with 15 bases sitting between them.

This clonotype was seen ten or more times. V is TRBV28 and J is TRBJ2-5; D gene ambiguous. With 2 bases removed from V and 5 bases from J, the gap between germline ends came to 12 bases. The CDR3 is 14 residues long. Germline CDR1 is MDHEN and CDR2 is SYDVKM. CDR3 sequence: CASSLGSWTETQYF. The CDR3 DNA follows: TGTGCCAGCAGTTTAGGCTCCTGGACGGAGACCCAGTACTTC.